A single sample gave rise to the 24 T cell receptor beta chains below, sequenced in a study of blood T cell repertoires in COVID-19. The table came from immunoSEQ multiplex PCR; TCRdb's copy has only in-frame clones and leaves some out. There are about 280,000 clones in the sample; roughly 85% occur only once, and 4.5% to 6% lies in the top ten. Source material: peripheral blood. The receptors derive from a middle-aged man with active or convalescent COVID-19.

This clone appeared a single time. This chain links TRBV6-5 with TRBJ1-2, with D hard to call. Trimming removed 0 bases from V and 0 bases from J, with 11 bases in between. Germline V gives CDR1 MNHEY, CDR2 SVGAGI. This CDR3 has 16 amino acids. CDR3 coding DNA: TGTGCCAGCAGTTACTCTCTGACGGGAGCTAACTATGGCTACACCTTC. This sequence encodes CASSYSLTGANYGYTF.

Concerning this clone: The junction does not match germline at one end; this may be a read error. V usage is TRBV12-3 or TRBV12-4 and J usage is TRBJ2-1; D gene unclear. This CDR3 has 12 amino acids. The CDR3 nucleotides are TGTGCCTGCAGCGTCTCCTACAATGAGCAGTTCTTC. This sequence encodes CACSVSYNEQFF.

This clone was found once. The CDR3 spells CASSQDFASVITQYF. Written as DNA, the CDR3 is TGCGCCAGCAGCCAAGATTTTGCGTCCGTGATAACGCAGTATTTT. The chain uses TRBV4-1 and TRBJ2-3, with D uncertain. The ends were cut back, 0 bases at V and 9 bases at J, with 16 bases in the middle. The CDR3 totals 15 residues. Germline V gene data show CDR1 as MGHRA and CDR2 as YSYEKL.

The chain has TRBV6-5 and TRBJ2-2; 7 bases are a match to TRBD1. CDR1 MNHEY and CDR2 SVGAGI come from the germline V gene. The length of the CDR3 is 14 residues. Trimming removed 7 bases from V and 4 bases from J; junction bases left unmatched: 6. The CDR3 nucleotides are TGTGCCAGCACCCGACAGGGCGGCACCGGGGAGCTGTTTTTT. It codes for CASTRQGGTGELFF.

The rearrangement uses TRBV5-1 and TRBJ1-1, with D perhaps TRBD1 (6 bases). Germline V gives CDR1 SGHRS, CDR2 YFSETQ. The CDR3 is made up of 14 amino acids. V lost 4 bases to trimming and J lost 3 bases, with 13 bases between them. In DNA, the CDR3 is TGCGCCAGCAGCACCACAGGGAGAGACACTGAAGCTTTCTTT. It specifies CASSTTGRDTEAFF.

DNA of the CDR3: TGTGCCAGCAGCTCGGACAGGGGCTACGAGCAGTACTTC. It encodes CASSSDRGYEQYF. The V gene is TRBV7-8, the J gene TRBJ2-7; 9 bases align to TRBD1. The V gene end was trimmed by 4 bases and the J gene end by 3 bases; junction bases not matched to a gene: 1. Germline V gene data show CDR1 as SGHVS and CDR2 as FQNEAQ. This CDR3 has 13 amino acids.

The rearrangement uses TRBV29-1 and TRBJ2-7, with 13 bases fitting TRBD2. CDR3 length: 13 amino acids. Germline CDR1 is SQVTM and CDR2 is ANQGSEA. J was trimmed by 2 bases and V by 7 bases; bases with no gene match: 2. CDR3 residues: CSALAGGPYEQYF. CDR3 coding DNA: TGCAGCGCACTAGCGGGAGGGCCCTACGAGCAGTACTTC.

This clone came up a few times. The rearrangement links TRBV28 to TRBJ1-1, with unresolved D. The ends were cut back, 3 bases at V and 1 base at J, with 9 bases in the middle. The germline gives CDR1 MDHEN, CDR2 SYDVKM. The CDR3 loop spans 14 amino acids. The CDR3 sequence is CASSLIGGNTEAFF. DNA for the CDR3: TGTGCCAGCAGTTTGATCGGAGGGAACACTGAAGCTTTCTTT.

The chain joins TRBV5-1 to TRBJ2-2, with TRBD1 matching over 7 bases. Germline CDR1 reads SGHRS; CDR2 reads YFSETQ. The CDR3 loop spans 17 amino acids. V dropped 3 bases and J dropped 0; count of bases not matched to a gene: 8. Here the CDR3 DNA reads TGCGCCAGCAGCTCCTTGTTGGGGACAGCGAACACCGGGGAGCTGTTTTTT. Protein sequence: CASSSLLGTANTGELFF.

V gene TRBV9 combines with J gene TRBJ2-2; maybe TRBD2 (5 bases). CDR1 is SGDLS, CDR2 YYNGEE, per germline. The CDR3 is 14 amino acids. The V end lost 7 bases, the J end lost 6 bases, and 16 bases lay between the germline ends. CDR3 DNA sequence: TGTGCCAGCGCCGAGGGTTCCCGGTCCGGGGAGCTGTTTTTT. Its translation is CASAEGSRSGELFF.

The chain carries TRBV7-6 and TRBJ2-7, with 11 bases aligning to TRBD1. The CDR3 runs 16 residues. The junction had 5 bases not matched to a gene; V was cut back by 1 base and J by 3 bases. Per germline, CDR1 SGHVS and CDR2 FNYEAQ. Here the CDR3 reads CASSLVGTGGGYEQYF. In DNA form, the CDR3 reads TGTGCCAGCAGCTTAGTAGGGACAGGGGGAGGCTACGAGCAGTACTTC.

The chain combines TRBV27 with TRBJ2-1, with 8 nucleotides matching TRBD2. Germline lookup yields CDR1 MNHEY and CDR2 SMNVEV (reference sequence). Losses at the gene ends were 5 bases for V and 5 bases for J; bases not matched to a gene: 14. The CDR3 is 17 amino acids. The CDR3 coding sequence is TGTGCCAGCAGTCCTAGGTTGAGCGGGAGACTCCACAATGAGCAGTTCTTC. It yields the protein CASSPRLSGRLHNEQFF.

The chain couples TRBV4-1 to TRBJ2-3; no firm D call. Germline loops: CDR1 MGHRA, CDR2 YSYEKL. Trimming took 3 bases from V and 2 from J, leaving 6 bases between them. The CDR3 contains 13 residues. The chain's CDR3 is CASSQTYTDTQYF. The CDR3 nucleotides are TGCGCCAGCAGCCAGACATACACAGATACGCAGTATTTT.

The chain couples TRBV6-4 to TRBJ1-2; 8 positions match TRBD1. With 6 bases clipped from V and 7 bases from J, the junction kept 7 bases outside the gene matches. Germline V gene lookup returns CDR1 MRHNA and CDR2 SNTAGT. The CDR3 runs 13 residues. The CDR3 here is CASSDRGTGGYTF. In nucleotides, the CDR3 is TGTGCCAGCAGCGACCGAGGGACAGGTGGCTACACCTTC.

The chain links TRBV19 to TRBJ1-5; 7 bases are a match to TRBD1. Germline CDR1 is LNHDA and CDR2 is SQIVND (reference sequence). This CDR3 comprises 15 residues. Trimming at V came to 3 bases and at J to 5 bases, leaving 7 bases not matched to a gene. CDR3 in DNA: TGTGCCAGTAGTATCGGACAGGCAGGTTATCAGCCCCAGCATTTT. Protein sequence: CASSIGQAGYQPQHF.

In this sample, this clone turned up a few times. The rearrangement links TRBV5-5 to TRBJ1-3; D call uncertain. With 0 bases removed from V and 0 bases from J, the gap between germline ends came to 7 bases. The CDR3 extends over 15 amino acids. Per germline, CDR1 SGHKS and CDR2 YYEKEE (reference sequence). The CDR3 loop reads CASSLDSFSGNTIYF. The CDR3 coding sequence is TGTGCCAGCAGCTTGGACAGTTTCTCTGGAAACACCATATATTTT.

The chain links TRBV28 to TRBJ2-3; TRBD2 might be the D (6 bases). The germline V and J ends were trimmed by 6 bases and 5 bases, with 18 bases remaining between them. This CDR3 is 15 amino acids long. Germline CDR1 is MDHEN and CDR2 is SYDVKM. CDR3 nucleotides: TGTGCCAGCAGCCGAGTATACAGGAGGGTAGATACGCAGTATTTT. It translates to CASSRVYRRVDTQYF.

The V call is TRBV19, the J call TRBJ1-2; D is perhaps TRBD1 (5 bases). Trimming removed 5 bases at V and 5 bases at J, with 12 bases between. Germline V gives CDR1 LNHDA, CDR2 SQIVND (reference sequence). This CDR3 comprises 13 residues. Here the CDR3 reads CASSPPDRYGYTF. For the CDR3, the DNA is TGTGCCAGTAGTCCGCCTGACAGATATGGCTACACCTTC.

V usage is TRBV30 and J usage is TRBJ2-7, with D tentatively TRBD2 (6 bases). The germline V and J ends were trimmed by 1 base and 2 bases, with 18 bases remaining between them. Germline assignment: CDR1 GTSNPN and CDR2 SVGIG (reference sequence). The CDR3 consists of 16 residues. This CDR3 reads CAWSAPPGGSPYEQYF. CDR3 bases: TGTGCCTGGAGTGCACCCCCAGGAGGGAGCCCCTACGAGCAGTACTTC.

This rearrangement joins TRBV7-2 to TRBJ2-3; weak D call: TRBD2 (5 bases). V was trimmed by 3 bases and J by 2 bases, leaving 12 bases between them. Germline V gene sequence: CDR1 SGHTA, CDR2 FQGNSA. There are 15 residues in the CDR3. DNA for the CDR3: TGTGCCAGCAGCTTGGGTCTAGCCTTCACAGATACGCAGTATTTT. This gives the protein CASSLGLAFTDTQYF. The whole variable domain, remainder taken from reference TRBV7-2 and TRBJ2-3, is GAGVSQSPSNKVTEKGKDVELRCDPISGHTALYWYRQSLGQGLEFLIYFQGNSAPDKSGLPSDRFSAERTGGSVSTLTIQRTQQEDSAVYLCASSLGLAFTDTQYFGPGTRLTVL.

The CDR3 region is CASSLARYWTF. CDR3 bases: TGTGCCAGCAGTTTAGCCCGCTATTGGACCTTC. V gene TRBV28 combines with J gene TRBJ1-2; D gene ambiguous. Germline CDR1 MDHEN, CDR2 SYDVKM. The CDR3 totals 11 residues. V was shortened by 2 bases and J by 14 bases, with 12 bases between the two germline ends.

The chain employs TRBV6-6 and TRBJ2-3, with D maybe TRBD2 (6 bases). Trimming cost V 8 bases and J 0 bases, with 9 bases left between them. CDR3 length equals 13 residues. Germline V gene sequence: CDR1 MNHNY, CDR2 SVGAGI (reference sequence). DNA for the CDR3: TGTGCCAGCTCGCGGGGAAGCACAGATACGCAGTATTTT. Protein sequence: CASSRGSTDTQYF.

The chain carries TRBV28 and TRBJ1-3; unclear D gene. Trimming shortened V by 8 bases and J by 1 base, and 9 bases separated the two germline ends. From germline, CDR1 is MDHEN and CDR2 SYDVKM. The CDR3 is made up of 13 amino acids. The CDR3 loop reads CASRVASGNTIYF. The CDR3 region has the DNA TGTGCCAGCCGAGTCGCTTCTGGAAACACCATATATTTT.

The V call is TRBV19, the J call TRBJ1-2; possibly TRBD1 for D (5 bases). In germline, CDR1 is LNHDA, CDR2 SQIVND (reference sequence). V shed 4 bases and J shed 3 bases, with 15 bases lying between them. This CDR3 contains 15 residues. For the CDR3, the DNA is TGTGCCAGTAGTACTAACAGGTGGGCAGACTATGGCTACACCTTC. This sequence encodes CASSTNRWADYGYTF.